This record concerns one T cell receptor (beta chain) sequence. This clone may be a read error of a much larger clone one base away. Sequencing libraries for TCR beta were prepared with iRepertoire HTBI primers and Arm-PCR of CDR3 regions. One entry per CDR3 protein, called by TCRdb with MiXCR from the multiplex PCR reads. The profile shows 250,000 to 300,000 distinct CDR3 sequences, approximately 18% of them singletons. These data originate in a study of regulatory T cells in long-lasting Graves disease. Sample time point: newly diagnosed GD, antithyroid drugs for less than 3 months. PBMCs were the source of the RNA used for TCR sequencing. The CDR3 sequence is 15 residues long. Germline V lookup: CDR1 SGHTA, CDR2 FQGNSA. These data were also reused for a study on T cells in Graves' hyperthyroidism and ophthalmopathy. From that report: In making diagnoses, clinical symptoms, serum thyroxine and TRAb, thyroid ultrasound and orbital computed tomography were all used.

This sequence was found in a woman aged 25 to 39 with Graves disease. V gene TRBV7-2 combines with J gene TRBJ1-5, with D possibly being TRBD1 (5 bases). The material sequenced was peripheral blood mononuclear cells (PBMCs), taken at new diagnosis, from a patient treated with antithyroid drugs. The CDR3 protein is CANSLERGSGQPQHF. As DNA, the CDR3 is TGTGCCAACAGCTTAGAGCGGGGGTCCGGTCAGCCCCAGCATTTT.